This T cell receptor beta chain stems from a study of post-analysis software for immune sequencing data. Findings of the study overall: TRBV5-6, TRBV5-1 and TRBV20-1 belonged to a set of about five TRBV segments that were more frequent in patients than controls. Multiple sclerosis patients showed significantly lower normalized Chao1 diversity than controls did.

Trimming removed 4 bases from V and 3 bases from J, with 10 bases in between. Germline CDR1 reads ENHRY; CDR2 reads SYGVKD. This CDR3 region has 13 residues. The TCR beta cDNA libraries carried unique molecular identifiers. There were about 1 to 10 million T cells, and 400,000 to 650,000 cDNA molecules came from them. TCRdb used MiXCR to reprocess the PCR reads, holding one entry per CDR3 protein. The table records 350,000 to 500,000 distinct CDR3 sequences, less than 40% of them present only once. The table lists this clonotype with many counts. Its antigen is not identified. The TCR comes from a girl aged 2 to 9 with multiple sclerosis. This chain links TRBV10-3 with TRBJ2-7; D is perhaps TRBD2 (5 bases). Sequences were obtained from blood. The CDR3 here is CAISGEQGYEQYF. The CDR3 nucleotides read TGTGCCATCAGTGGGGAGCAAGGCTACGAGCAGTACTTC.